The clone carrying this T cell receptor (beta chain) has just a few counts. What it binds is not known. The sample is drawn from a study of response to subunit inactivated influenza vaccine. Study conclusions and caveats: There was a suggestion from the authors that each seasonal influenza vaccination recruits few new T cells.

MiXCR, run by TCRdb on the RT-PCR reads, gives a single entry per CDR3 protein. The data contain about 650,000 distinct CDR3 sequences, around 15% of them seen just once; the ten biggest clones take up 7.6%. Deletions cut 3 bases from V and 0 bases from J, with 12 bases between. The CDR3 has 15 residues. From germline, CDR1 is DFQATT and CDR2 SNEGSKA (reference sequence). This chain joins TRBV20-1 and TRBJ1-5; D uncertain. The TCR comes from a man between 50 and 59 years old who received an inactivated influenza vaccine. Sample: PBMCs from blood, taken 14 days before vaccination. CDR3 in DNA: TGCAGTGCTAGTTGGCCCGGGGTTAGCAATCAGCCCCAGCATTTT. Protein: CSASWPGVSNQPQHF.